Listed below are T cell receptor beta chains from one sample, sequenced in a study of blood T cells in healthy people across ages. TCRdb reprocessed the 5' RACE reads via MiXCR and lists one record per CDR3 protein. The table records over 1,500,000 distinct CDR3 sequences, approximately 50% of them present only once. Source material: blood. The receptors here all came from a woman in her 40s in good health. The CDR3 runs from the conserved cysteine through the conserved F or W. A D gene is named only where the DNA matches it firmly. Rows may omit the clone size; those that give it use once, few, many or a size class.

clone_size: -
d_call: TRBD1
j_call: TRBJ2-1
v_call: TRBV12-3/TRBV12-4
cdr3_nt: TGTGCCAGCAGTTCCAGGGGGCGAGGCAATGAGCAGTTCTTC
cdr3_aa: CASSSRGRGNEQFF

clone_size: -
d_call: TRBD1
j_call: TRBJ2-4
v_call: TRBV7-2
cdr3_nt: TGTGCCAGCAGCTACGTCCCGGGACAGGGACGGGAGCAGTACTTC
cdr3_aa: CASSYVPGQGREQYF

clone_size: -
d_call: -
j_call: TRBJ1-2
v_call: TRBV7-8
cdr3_nt: TGTGCCAGCAGCTCGGCCCGGGACTATGGCTACACCTTC
cdr3_aa: CASSSARDYGYTF

clone_size: few
d_call: -
j_call: TRBJ2-1
v_call: TRBV20-1
cdr3_nt: TGCAGTGCTAGGGGCCTCCCAGGGGATAATGAGCAGTTCTTC
cdr3_aa: CSARGLPGDNEQFF

clone_size: -
d_call: -
j_call: TRBJ1-5
v_call: TRBV9
cdr3_nt: TGTGCCAGCAGCGTTGGACGAGGTCAGCCCCAGCATTTT
cdr3_aa: CASSVGRGQPQHF

clone_size: -
d_call: -
j_call: TRBJ2-5
v_call: TRBV25-1
cdr3_nt: TGTGCCAGCAGTGACCCCCCCAACCAAGAGACCCAGTACTTC
cdr3_aa: CASSDPPNQETQYF

clone_size: -
d_call: -
j_call: TRBJ1-4
v_call: TRBV25-1
cdr3_nt: TGTGCCAGCAGGGACCACAGGGAAAAACTGTTTTTT
cdr3_aa: CASRDHREKLFF

clone_size: few
d_call: TRBD1
j_call: TRBJ1-2
v_call: TRBV6-5
cdr3_nt: TGTGCCAGCCGGCGGGGACAGGGTGGTTGGGGCTATGGCTACACCTTC
cdr3_aa: CASRRGQGGWGYGYTF

clone_size: few
d_call: -
j_call: TRBJ2-1
v_call: TRBV6-1
cdr3_nt: TGTGCCAGCAGTGAAGCGCAGGCAAGGGGGCAGTTCTTC
cdr3_aa: CASSEAQARGQFF

clone_size: -
d_call: -
j_call: TRBJ1-5
v_call: TRBV28
cdr3_nt: TGTGCCAGCCAGAGGGATGGCTTGGGCAATCAGCCCCAGCATTTT
cdr3_aa: CASQRDGLGNQPQHF

clone_size: -
d_call: TRBD2
j_call: TRBJ2-7
v_call: TRBV28
cdr3_nt: TGTGCCAGCAGTGCCCAAACTAGCGTCTTTTACGAGCAGTACTTC
cdr3_aa: CASSAQTSVFYEQYF

clone_size: -
d_call: TRBD1
j_call: TRBJ2-3
v_call: TRBV12-3/TRBV12-4
cdr3_nt: TGTGCCAGCAGTTTTAACAGGGGGGCAGATACGCAGTATTTT
cdr3_aa: CASSFNRGADTQYF

clone_size: -
d_call: -
j_call: TRBJ2-7
v_call: TRBV7-9
cdr3_nt: TGTGCCAGCAGCCCTAGGGATGGAGGGGAATCCTACGAGCAGTACTTC
cdr3_aa: CASSPRDGGESYEQYF

clone_size: -
d_call: TRBD2
j_call: TRBJ2-1
v_call: TRBV10-3
cdr3_nt: TGTGCCATCAGTACCAAACCGAGCGGGGGAGGCTCCAATGAGCAGTTCTTC
cdr3_aa: CAISTKPSGGGSNEQFF

clone_size: once
d_call: TRBD1
j_call: TRBJ1-1
v_call: TRBV2
cdr3_nt: TGTGCCAGCAGTGACCCTCAGCAGGGGGCGAACACTGAAGCTTTCTTT
cdr3_aa: CASSDPQQGANTEAFF

clone_size: -
d_call: TRBD1
j_call: TRBJ2-1
v_call: TRBV3-1
cdr3_nt: TGTGCCAGCAGCCAAGATGGCGGACAGGGCTACAATGAGCAGTTCTTC
cdr3_aa: CASSQDGGQGYNEQFF

clone_size: -
d_call: -
j_call: TRBJ2-4
v_call: TRBV6-2/TRBV6-3
cdr3_nt: TGTGCCAGCAGTTATGGGACACTTAAAAACATTCAGTACTTC
cdr3_aa: CASSYGTLKNIQYF

clone_size: -
d_call: TRBD2
j_call: TRBJ2-1
v_call: TRBV6-5
cdr3_nt: TGTGCCAGCAGTCCAGCGGGGGGGCCTGGGGCGTATGAGCAGTTCTTC
cdr3_aa: CASSPAGGPGAYEQFF

clone_size: -
d_call: TRBD2
j_call: TRBJ2-1
v_call: TRBV29-1
cdr3_nt: TGCAGCGTTGGTGGGCTAGCGGGGGGGGAGGAGTTCTTC
cdr3_aa: CSVGGLAGGEEFF

clone_size: -
d_call: -
j_call: TRBJ1-2
v_call: TRBV27
cdr3_nt: TGTGCCAGCAGTCGGACAGTCCTTAACTATGGCTACACCTTC
cdr3_aa: CASSRTVLNYGYTF

clone_size: -
d_call: -
j_call: TRBJ2-5
v_call: TRBV12-3/TRBV12-4
cdr3_nt: TGTGCCAGCAGTTCCCTATTAAACAGTAAGCAAGAGACCCAGTACTTC
cdr3_aa: CASSSLLNSKQETQYF

clone_size: few
d_call: TRBD2
j_call: TRBJ2-7
v_call: TRBV4-3
cdr3_nt: TGCGCCAGCAGCCAAGATCCAGGACTAGCGGGGGGGGCGGAGGGAATGTACTTC
cdr3_aa: CASSQDPGLAGGAEGMYF

clone_size: few
d_call: TRBD1
j_call: TRBJ1-2
v_call: TRBV12-3/TRBV12-4
cdr3_nt: TGTGCCAGCAGTTTCTCCTCCGGGACAGGAACTTATGGCTACACCTTC
cdr3_aa: CASSFSSGTGTYGYTF

clone_size: once
d_call: TRBD2
j_call: TRBJ2-5
v_call: TRBV20-1
cdr3_nt: TGCAGTGTCAACACCTGGGGACTAGCGGACCAAGAGACCCAGTACTTC
cdr3_aa: CSVNTWGLADQETQYF

clone_size: many
d_call: -
j_call: TRBJ1-2
v_call: TRBV20-1
cdr3_nt: TGCAGTGCTAGAGGGGATTTAGGTGGAGCGGTTGGCTACACCTTC
cdr3_aa: CSARGDLGGAVGYTF

clone_size: once
d_call: TRBD1
j_call: TRBJ1-2
v_call: TRBV6-5
cdr3_nt: TGTGCCAGCAGACTGACAGGGCTGAGCTATGGCTACACCTTC
cdr3_aa: CASRLTGLSYGYTF

clone_size: -
d_call: TRBD2
j_call: TRBJ2-1
v_call: TRBV28
cdr3_nt: TGTGCCAGCAGGCGGCTAGCGGGCCAGCAGTTCTTC
cdr3_aa: CASRRLAGQQFF

clone_size: few
d_call: TRBD2
j_call: TRBJ2-5
v_call: TRBV24-1
cdr3_nt: TGTGCCACCAGTGGTCAGCGGGGGCTAGGAGAGACCCAGTACTTC
cdr3_aa: CATSGQRGLGETQYF

clone_size: few
d_call: -
j_call: TRBJ2-3
v_call: TRBV29-1
cdr3_nt: TGCAGCGTTGCCCCCCGTTTGGATACGCAGTATTTT
cdr3_aa: CSVAPRLDTQYF

clone_size: once
d_call: -
j_call: TRBJ2-1
v_call: TRBV29-1
cdr3_nt: TGCAGCGTTGTCAGGGTTGGAAACAATGAGCGGTACTTC
cdr3_aa: CSVVRVGNNERYF

clone_size: few
d_call: TRBD2
j_call: TRBJ2-5
v_call: TRBV2
cdr3_nt: TGTGCCAGCAGTGAAGCCCAGCGGGGGTACCAAGAGACCCAGTACTTC
cdr3_aa: CASSEAQRGYQETQYF

clone_size: few
d_call: -
j_call: TRBJ2-7
v_call: TRBV5-1
cdr3_nt: TGCGCCAGCAGCTTAACAGGGGGGGTGAGCTCCTACGAGCAGTACTTC
cdr3_aa: CASSLTGGVSSYEQYF

clone_size: -
d_call: -
j_call: TRBJ2-5
v_call: TRBV7-2
cdr3_nt: TGTGCCAGCAGCTTAGCGATGGGGCGCGTGGGGACCCAGTACTTC
cdr3_aa: CASSLAMGRVGTQYF

clone_size: -
d_call: -
j_call: TRBJ2-1
v_call: TRBV6-5
cdr3_nt: TGTGTCAGCAAGGGGGCGCGGGGGGAGCAGTTCTTC
cdr3_aa: CVSKGARGEQFF

clone_size: -
d_call: TRBD1
j_call: TRBJ2-7
v_call: TRBV28
cdr3_nt: TGTGCCAGCAGCCCCGTCCACCGGGACAGGAGCTACGAGCAGTACTTC
cdr3_aa: CASSPVHRDRSYEQYF

clone_size: -
d_call: -
j_call: TRBJ2-7
v_call: TRBV27
cdr3_nt: TGTGCCAGCAGTGTATCGTCTATGGAGACCCTGTACTTC
cdr3_aa: CASSVSSMETLYF

clone_size: -
d_call: TRBD2
j_call: TRBJ2-4
v_call: TRBV20-1
cdr3_nt: TGCAGTGCTAGATGGCTAGCGGAAAACATTCAGTACTTC
cdr3_aa: CSARWLAENIQYF

clone_size: few
d_call: -
j_call: TRBJ2-1
v_call: TRBV20-1
cdr3_nt: TGCAGTGCTGAAATAGCGGCACTCTACAATGAGCAGTTCTTC
cdr3_aa: CSAEIAALYNEQFF

clone_size: few
d_call: TRBD1
j_call: TRBJ2-5
v_call: TRBV2
cdr3_nt: TGTGCCAGCAGCTTCGACAGGGGTGGGGCGGAGACCCAGTACTTC
cdr3_aa: CASSFDRGGAETQYF

clone_size: -
d_call: -
j_call: TRBJ1-5
v_call: TRBV2
cdr3_nt: TGTGCCAGCAGTGAAGCGCGGCAGGGGCTGCAGCCCCAGCATTTT
cdr3_aa: CASSEARQGLQPQHF

clone_size: -
d_call: TRBD1
j_call: TRBJ2-5
v_call: TRBV28
cdr3_nt: TGTGCCAGCAGTTCGGACAGGGACACCGGATCGTACCAAGAGACCCAGTACTTC
cdr3_aa: CASSSDRDTGSYQETQYF

clone_size: -
d_call: TRBD2
j_call: TRBJ2-7
v_call: TRBV20-1
cdr3_nt: TGCAGTGCTTATAGCGGGGGGGCTTACGAGCAGTACTTC
cdr3_aa: CSAYSGGAYEQYF

clone_size: -
d_call: TRBD1
j_call: TRBJ2-1
v_call: TRBV7-2
cdr3_nt: TGTGCCAGCAGTGACAGGGGGCTAGACAATGAGCAGTTCTTC
cdr3_aa: CASSDRGLDNEQFF

clone_size: -
d_call: TRBD2
j_call: TRBJ2-1
v_call: TRBV5-1
cdr3_nt: TGCGCCAGCAGACCAATAGCGGGGGGGAAGAATGAGCAGTTCTTC
cdr3_aa: CASRPIAGGKNEQFF

clone_size: -
d_call: -
j_call: TRBJ2-5
v_call: TRBV28
cdr3_nt: TGTGCCAGCAGTTCCGGGCCAGGCACGGAGACCCAGTACTTC
cdr3_aa: CASSSGPGTETQYF

clone_size: -
d_call: TRBD1
j_call: TRBJ2-1
v_call: TRBV27
cdr3_nt: TGTGCCAGCAGTCTCAAGGACAGGGCCCTCTCCAATGAGCAGTTCTTC
cdr3_aa: CASSLKDRALSNEQFF

clone_size: -
d_call: -
j_call: TRBJ2-5
v_call: TRBV7-2
cdr3_nt: TGTGCCAGCAGCTTAGCGCTGTGGGGCCAGACCCAGTACTTC
cdr3_aa: CASSLALWGQTQYF

clone_size: -
d_call: -
j_call: TRBJ1-5
v_call: TRBV6-2/TRBV6-3
cdr3_nt: TGTGCCAGCAGGGACAGCTTCAATCAGCCCCAGCATTTT
cdr3_aa: CASRDSFNQPQHF